Each of the 4 T cell receptor beta chains below was sequenced from the same sample in a study of patients and donors after allogeneic stem cell transplantation. Each CDR3 protein gets one entry after TCRdb re-called the RT-PCR reads with MiXCR. Of roughly 190,000 distinct CDR3 sequences listed, more than 35% are singletons. Specimen: blood, either unsorted or a sorted T cell fraction (not recorded which). These receptors were taken from a human donor who was either an allogeneic HSCT recipient or a stem cell or donor lymphocyte infusion donor (not recorded which). It is not recorded whose cells these are; they may come from a transplant donor.

This clonotype was seen more than once but under ten times. The rearrangement uses TRBV24-1 and TRBJ1-5, with TRBD1 identical over 8 bases. Germline V gives CDR1 KGHDR, CDR2 SFDVKD. The V gene end was trimmed by 3 bases and the J gene end by 7 bases; junction bases not matched to a gene: 4. This CDR3 spans 14 amino acids. The CDR3 is CATSDRAGGQPQHF. The CDR3 coding sequence is TGTGCCACCAGTGATAGGGCAGGGGGCCAGCCCCAGCATTTT.

This clonotype appeared a few times. V and J are TRBV7-9 and TRBJ2-3; TRBD1 matches at 9 bases. Germline V gives CDR1 SEHNR, CDR2 FQNEAQ (reference sequence). With 3 bases clipped from V and 3 bases from J, the junction kept 1 base outside the gene matches. This CDR3 spans 14 amino acids. The CDR3 reads CASSFGTGTDTQYF. Written as DNA, the CDR3 is TGTGCCAGCAGCTTTGGGACAGGGACAGATACGCAGTATTTT.

The chain couples TRBV9 to TRBJ2-3, with TRBD2 matching over 7 bases. The CDR3 runs 15 residues. The V gene end was trimmed by 2 bases and the J gene end by 6 bases; junction bases not matched to a gene: 9. The germline gives CDR1 SGDLS, CDR2 YYNGEE. CDR3 region: CASSVGEGEMDTQYF. The CDR3 DNA follows: TGTGCCAGCAGCGTCGGGGAGGGAGAAATGGATACGCAGTATTTT. The full variable domain, rest sourced from reference TRBV9 and TRBJ2-3, is DSGVTQTPKHLITATGQRVTLRCSPRSGDLSVYWYQQSLDQGLQFLIQYYNGEERAKGNILERFSAQQFPDLHSELNLSSLELGDSALYFCASSVGEGEMDTQYFGPGTRLTVL.

The chain carries TRBV7-6 and TRBJ2-1; 7 nucleotides align to TRBD1. CDR3 length: 17 amino acids. J lost 0 bases, V lost 1 base, and 6 bases had no gene match. Per germline, CDR1 SGHVS and CDR2 FNYEAQ. The CDR3 DNA reads as TGTGCCAGCAGCTTAGAAACAGGGGACAGCTCCTACAATGAGCAGTTCTTC. Translation: CASSLETGDSSYNEQFF.